These T cell receptor beta chains were read from a single sample in a study of cytomegalovirus exposure and HLA in healthy donors. Profiling relied on immunoSEQ multiplex PCR, and the TCRdb table lists in-frame clones only, not all of them. The table has roughly 200,000 clones, approximately 85% seen once. What was sequenced was PBMCs. These receptor sequences come from a woman aged 50 to 60 in good health and CMV-seronegative. Each CDR3 is given with its conserved first and last residue. A D gene is named only where the DNA matches it firmly. Clone size, where shown, is once, few, many, or a class for clones that have expanded.

d_gene,abundance,j_gene,v_gene,CDR3nt,CDR3aa
TRBD2,-,TRBJ2-3,TRBV30,TGTGCCTGGAGTAGGACTAGCGGGATTGCAGATACGCAGTATTTT,CAWSRTSGIADTQYF
-,-,TRBJ2-2,TRBV6-4,TGTGCCAGCAGTGACTCGATTGGAGACCTGTTTTTT,CASSDSIGDLFF
-,-,TRBJ2-3,TRBV27,TGTGCCAGCAGTCTCTATGCCACAGATACGCAGTATTTT,CASSLYATDTQYF
TRBD2,once,TRBJ2-7,TRBV6-5,TGTGCCAGCAGTTTCCTAGCGGGAGTTTCCTACGAGCAGTACTTC,CASSFLAGVSYEQYF
TRBD1,-,TRBJ2-7,TRBV5-4,TGTGCCAGCAGCTCTGGACAGGGCCTCTACGAGCAGTACTTC,CASSSGQGLYEQYF
-,-,TRBJ2-1,TRBV2,TGTGCCAGCAGTGAATGGGGGACTTCGAATGAGCAGTTCTTC,CASSEWGTSNEQFF
-,-,TRBJ2-2,TRBV18,TGTGCCAGCTCTCTTGACATGAACGGGGAGCTGTTTTTT,CASSLDMNGELFF
-,-,TRBJ1-3,TRBV5-5,TGTGCCAGCCACACGAGAAGGGGTTCTGGAAACACCATATATTTT,CASHTRRGSGNTIYF
TRBD2,-,TRBJ2-3,TRBV6-4,TGTGCCAGCAGCTTCAGACTAGCGGGAGGAGGAGATACGCAGTATTTT,CASSFRLAGGGDTQYF
-,once,TRBJ1-1,TRBV7-6,TGTGCCAGCAGCTTAGAGACAGCGAACACTGAAGCTTTCTTT,CASSLETANTEAFF
-,once,TRBJ2-7,TRBV7-6,TGTGCCAGCAGCCCCAGCTCCTACGAGCAGTACTTC,CASSPSSYEQYF
TRBD1,-,TRBJ1-1,TRBV19,TGTGCCAGTAGTATGGACAGGGGGAACACTGAAGCTTTCTTT,CASSMDRGNTEAFF
TRBD2,-,TRBJ2-1,TRBV27,TGTGCCAGCAGTTTATCGGGACTAGCGGAAGAGCAGTTCTTC,CASSLSGLAEEQFF
-,few,TRBJ2-7,TRBV7-2,TGTGCCAGCAGTTCTGGGGCAGGATCCTGGGAGCAGTACTTC,CASSSGAGSWEQYF
-,once,TRBJ2-3,TRBV7-3,TGTGCCAGCAGCGCCCAGCCTAGCGCTAATACGCAGTATTTT,CASSAQPSANTQYF
-,once,TRBJ2-1,TRBV7-2,TGTGCCAGCAGTTTCTCAGGGGGGAGTTACAATGAGCAGTTCTTC,CASSFSGGSYNEQFF
TRBD1,-,TRBJ2-1,TRBV18,TGTGCCAGCTCACCGGACAGGGGTGTTGAGCAGTTCTTC,CASSPDRGVEQFF
TRBD2,once,TRBJ2-7,TRBV28,TGTGCCAGCAGTTTCTATCCCACTAGCGCCGCCTACGAGCAGTACTTC,CASSFYPTSAAYEQYF
TRBD1,-,TRBJ2-2,TRBV27,TGTGCCACCGGGGGACAGGGGACCGGGGAGCTGTTTTTT,CATGGQGTGELFF
TRBD2,-,TRBJ2-1,TRBV7-2,TGTGCCAGCAGCCCGGGACTAGCGGGAGGTCTTGAGCAGTTCTTC,CASSPGLAGGLEQFF
TRBD1,once,TRBJ2-7,TRBV18,TGTGCCAGCTCACGGGGGACAGCCACGGGGGAGCAGTACTTC,CASSRGTATGEQYF
-,-,TRBJ1-2,TRBV19,TGTGCCACACGACAGGTTGGCGGGGGCTACACCTTC,CATRQVGGGYTF
-,-,TRBJ1-2,TRBV5-1,TGCGCCAGCAGCGGGGGAGGGGGTAACTATGGCTACACCTTC,CASSGGGGNYGYTF
-,few,TRBJ2-6,TRBV6-1,TGTGCCAGCAGAAACGGGGGCTCTGGGGCCAACGTCCTGACTTTC,CASRNGGSGANVLTF
-,-,TRBJ2-3,TRBV5-1,TGCGCCAGCAGCTGGGGATGGGACACTAGCACAGATACGCAGTATTTT,CASSWGWDTSTDTQYF
TRBD1,-,TRBJ2-7,TRBV18,TGTGCCAGCTCACCTCGACAGGGAGTGGGTTACGAGCAGTACTTC,CASSPRQGVGYEQYF
TRBD2,-,TRBJ2-7,TRBV11-2,TGTGCCAGCAGCTTAGCCAGGCGGGAGAGGCGGTACTTC,CASSLARRERRYF
-,-,TRBJ1-1,TRBV5-1,TGCGCCAGCAGTCATCTCCTGGGGGCAGCGAACACTGAAGCTTTCTTT,CASSHLLGAANTEAFF
TRBD1,-,TRBJ1-5,TRBV2,TGTGCCAGCAGTGGACCGGGACAGGGGGCCAGCAATCAGCCCCAGCATTTT,CASSGPGQGASNQPQHF
-,-,TRBJ1-1,TRBV6-6,TGTGCCAGCAGTAACCCCGCCGGGGGTCCTGAAGCTTTCTTT,CASSNPAGGPEAFF
-,few,TRBJ2-1,TRBV7-2,TGTGCCAGCAGTCCCCGGAGACTAGGTGTCAATGAGCAGTTCTTC,CASSPRRLGVNEQFF